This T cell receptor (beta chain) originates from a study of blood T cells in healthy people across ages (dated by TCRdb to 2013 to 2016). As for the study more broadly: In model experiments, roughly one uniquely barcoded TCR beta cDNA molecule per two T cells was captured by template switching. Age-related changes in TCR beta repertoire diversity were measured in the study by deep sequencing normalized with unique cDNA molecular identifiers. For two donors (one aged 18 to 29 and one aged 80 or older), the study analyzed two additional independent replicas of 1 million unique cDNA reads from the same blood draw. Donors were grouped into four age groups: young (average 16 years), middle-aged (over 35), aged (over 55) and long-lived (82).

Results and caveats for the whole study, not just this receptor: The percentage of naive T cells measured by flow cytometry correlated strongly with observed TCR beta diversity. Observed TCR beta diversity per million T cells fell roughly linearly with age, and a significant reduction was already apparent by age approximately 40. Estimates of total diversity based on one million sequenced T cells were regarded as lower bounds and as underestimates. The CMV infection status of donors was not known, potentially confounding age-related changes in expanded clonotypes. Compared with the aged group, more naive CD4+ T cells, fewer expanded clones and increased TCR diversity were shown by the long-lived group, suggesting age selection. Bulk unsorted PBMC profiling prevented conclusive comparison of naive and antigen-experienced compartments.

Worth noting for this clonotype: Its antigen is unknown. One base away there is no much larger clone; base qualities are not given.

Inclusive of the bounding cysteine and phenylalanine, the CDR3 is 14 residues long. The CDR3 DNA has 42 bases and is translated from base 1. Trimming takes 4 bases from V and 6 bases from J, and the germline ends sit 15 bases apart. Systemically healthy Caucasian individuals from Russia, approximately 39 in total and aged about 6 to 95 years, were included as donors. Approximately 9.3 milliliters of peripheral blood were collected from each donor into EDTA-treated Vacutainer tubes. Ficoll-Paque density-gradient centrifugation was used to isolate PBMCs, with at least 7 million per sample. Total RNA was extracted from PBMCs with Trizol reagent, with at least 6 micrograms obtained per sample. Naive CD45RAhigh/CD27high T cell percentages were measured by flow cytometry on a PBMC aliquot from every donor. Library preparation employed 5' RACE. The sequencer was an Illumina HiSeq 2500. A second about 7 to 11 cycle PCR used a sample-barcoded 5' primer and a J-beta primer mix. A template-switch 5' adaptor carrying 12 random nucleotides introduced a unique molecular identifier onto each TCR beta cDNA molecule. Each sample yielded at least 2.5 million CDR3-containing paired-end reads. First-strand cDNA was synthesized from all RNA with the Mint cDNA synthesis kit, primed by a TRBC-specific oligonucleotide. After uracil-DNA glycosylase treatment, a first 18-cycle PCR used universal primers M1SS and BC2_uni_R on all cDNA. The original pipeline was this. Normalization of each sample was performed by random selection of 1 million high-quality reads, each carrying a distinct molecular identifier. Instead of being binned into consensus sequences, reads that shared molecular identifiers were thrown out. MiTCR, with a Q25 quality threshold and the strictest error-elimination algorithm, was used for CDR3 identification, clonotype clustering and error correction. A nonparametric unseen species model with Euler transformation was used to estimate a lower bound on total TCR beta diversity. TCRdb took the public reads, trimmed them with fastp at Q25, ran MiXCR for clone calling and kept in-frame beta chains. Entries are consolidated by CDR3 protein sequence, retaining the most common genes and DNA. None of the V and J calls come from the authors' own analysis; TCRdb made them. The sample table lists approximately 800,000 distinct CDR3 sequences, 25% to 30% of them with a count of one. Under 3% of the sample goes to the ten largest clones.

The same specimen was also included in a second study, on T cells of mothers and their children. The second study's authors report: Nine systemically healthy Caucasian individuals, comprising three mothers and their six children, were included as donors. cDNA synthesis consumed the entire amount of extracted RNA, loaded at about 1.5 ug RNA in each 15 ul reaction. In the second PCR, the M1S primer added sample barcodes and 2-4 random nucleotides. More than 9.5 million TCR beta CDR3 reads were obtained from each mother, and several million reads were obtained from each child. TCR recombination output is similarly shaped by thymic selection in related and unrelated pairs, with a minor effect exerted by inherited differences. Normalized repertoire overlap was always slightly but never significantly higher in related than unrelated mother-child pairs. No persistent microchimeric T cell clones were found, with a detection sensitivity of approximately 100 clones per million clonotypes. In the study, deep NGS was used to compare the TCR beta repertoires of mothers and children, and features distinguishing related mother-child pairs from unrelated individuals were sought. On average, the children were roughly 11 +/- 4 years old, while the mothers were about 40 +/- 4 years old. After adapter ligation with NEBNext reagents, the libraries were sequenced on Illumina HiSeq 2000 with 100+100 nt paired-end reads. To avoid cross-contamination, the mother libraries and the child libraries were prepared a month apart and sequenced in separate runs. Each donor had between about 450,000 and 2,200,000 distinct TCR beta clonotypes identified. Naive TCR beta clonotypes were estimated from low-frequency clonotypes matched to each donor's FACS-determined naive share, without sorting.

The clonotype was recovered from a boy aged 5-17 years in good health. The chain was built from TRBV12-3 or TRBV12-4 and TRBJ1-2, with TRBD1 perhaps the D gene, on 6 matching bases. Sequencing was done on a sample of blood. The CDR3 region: CASSSHAQGNGYTF. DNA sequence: TGTGCCAGCAGTTCCCACGCACAGGGAAATGGCTACACCTTC.